The clone carrying this T cell receptor beta chain came up a few times. The source of the sample is a study of cytotoxic CD8 clonotypes in ibrutinib-treated CLL. Study at large: By median roughly 72 months, approximately 12 had progressed and about 15 stayed remitted; responses had been 2 complete and about 25 partial.

The CDR3 is made up of 14 amino acids. Germline-derived CDR1 and CDR2 are SGHTA and FQGNSA. With 4 bases clipped from V and 2 bases from J, the junction kept 5 bases outside the gene matches. Some clones are missing from TCRdb's copy, which holds only in-frame ones; the method was immunoSEQ multiplex PCR. The sample shows 200,000 or so clones, roughly 65% of them seen only once. The material sequenced was PBMCs, taken after 12 months of ibrutinib treatment. The receptor was derived from a human donor with chronic lymphocytic leukemia. The V and J genes are TRBV7-2 and TRBJ2-7, with 7 bases aligning to TRBD2. This CDR3 is CASSSRGVTYEQYF. Here the CDR3 DNA reads TGTGCCAGCAGCTCCCGGGGGGTCACCTACGAGCAGTACTTC.